These T cell receptor beta chains were read from a single sample in a study of blood T cell repertoires in COVID-19. The table came from immunoSEQ multiplex PCR; TCRdb's copy has only in-frame clones and leaves some out. The data hold tens of thousands of clones, with over 80% observed a single time. Sequenced: peripheral blood. Receptors originate from an elderly man with active or convalescent COVID-19. CDR3s include the opening cysteine and the closing phenylalanine or tryptophan. Clone size appears in some rows only: once, few, many, or a class for an expanded clone.

J: TRBJ2-3
size: .
V: TRBV18
CDR3: CASSLRSNTDTQYF

J: TRBJ1-1
size: .
V: TRBV27
CDR3: CASSFLAPNAEAFF

J: TRBJ2-7
size: few
V: TRBV6-5
CDR3: CASRNRGISYEQYF

J: TRBJ1-1
size: .
V: TRBV30
CDR3: CAWGAQGGTEAFF

J: TRBJ2-7
size: .
V: TRBV5-5
CDR3: CASSFFQGNNEQYF

J: TRBJ1-2
size: .
V: TRBV5-1
CDR3: CASSLSGQVNYGYTF

J: TRBJ1-2
size: .
V: TRBV2
CDR3: CASSGTGAHYGYTF

J: TRBJ1-1
size: .
V: TRBV28
CDR3: CASIRDGRVTEAFF

J: TRBJ2-7
size: .
V: TRBV6-2/TRBV6-3
CDR3: CASSYLSRTNYEQYF

J: TRBJ2-1
size: .
V: TRBV10-1
CDR3: CASSDAAFSYNEQFF

J: TRBJ1-5
size: .
V: TRBV5-8
CDR3: CASSTSGHRFNQPQHF

J: TRBJ1-2
size: few
V: TRBV2
CDR3: CASSGRRTYGYTF

J: TRBJ2-3
size: .
V: TRBV11-2
CDR3: CASSTDRVTDTQYF

J: TRBJ2-7
size: few
V: TRBV2
CDR3: CASGRTGQQEQYF

J: TRBJ2-7
size: .
V: TRBV7-2
CDR3: CASSRGQIYEQYF

J: TRBJ2-1
size: .
V: TRBV7-2
CDR3: CASSLVGTSGVGAYNEQFF

J: TRBJ2-5
size: once
V: TRBV5-6
CDR3: CASSVLAGGKTQYF

J: TRBJ2-2
size: .
V: TRBV7-2
CDR3: CASSFQGLSPGELFF

J: TRBJ2-5
size: .
V: TRBV7-9
CDR3: CASSLRTGVETQYF

J: TRBJ2-2
size: .
V: TRBV5-1
CDR3: CASSTDSFTGELFF

J: TRBJ1-1
size: .
V: TRBV30
CDR3: CAWSGELNTEAFF

J: TRBJ2-7
size: .
V: TRBV10-3
CDR3: CAISERGTGGYEQYF

J: TRBJ2-1
size: .
V: TRBV7-2
CDR3: CASSLEGTRGGGEQFF

J: TRBJ2-7
size: .
V: TRBV5-6
CDR3: CASSLFRTPYEQYF

J: TRBJ2-7
size: .
V: TRBV28
CDR3: CASSLRGEQYF

J: TRBJ2-5
size: few
V: TRBV7-2
CDR3: CASSTRQGARETQYF

J: TRBJ1-2
size: .
V: TRBV3-1/TRBV3-2
CDR3: CASSQGGRGAYYGYTF

J: TRBJ1-5
size: .
V: TRBV5-8
CDR3: CASSLGVGRDQPQHF

J: TRBJ2-7
size: .
V: TRBV10-1
CDR3: CASSGDRGNDEQYF

J: TRBJ2-1
size: .
V: TRBV12-5
CDR3: CASGLARDRGVREQFF

J: TRBJ2-3
size: .
V: TRBV5-1
CDR3: CASVLLAGGPADTQYF

J: TRBJ1-5
size: once
V: TRBV5-1
CDR3: CASSLGQVGQPQHF

J: TRBJ2-5
size: .
V: TRBV14
CDR3: CASSARSFTSGDQETQYF

J: TRBJ2-3
size: .
V: TRBV28
CDR3: CASSLAGLDTDTQYF

J: TRBJ2-3
size: few
V: TRBV7-2
CDR3: CASSIGTRGTTDTQYF

J: TRBJ1-6
size: .
V: TRBV7-9
CDR3: CASSQWGRTYNSPLHF

J: TRBJ1-2
size: .
V: TRBV18
CDR3: CASSQTTGRGGVGYTF

J: TRBJ1-5
size: .
V: TRBV6-2/TRBV6-3
CDR3: CASSDTDRGKYQPQHF

J: TRBJ2-6
size: few
V: TRBV11-2
CDR3: CASSLSALRSGANVLTF

J: TRBJ1-5
size: .
V: TRBV19
CDR3: CASSMFGGKEPQHF

J: TRBJ2-4
size: .
V: TRBV6-2/TRBV6-3
CDR3: CASSYSRGPNIQYF

J: TRBJ2-4
size: .
V: TRBV29-1
CDR3: CSVGAGSLAKNIQYF

J: TRBJ2-2
size: .
V: TRBV6-2/TRBV6-3
CDR3: CASSPNGNTGELFF